These 2 T cell receptor beta chains came from one sample sequenced in a study of blood T cell repertoires in COVID-19. The data were produced by immunoSEQ multiplex PCR, yet TCRdb's version contains in-frame clones alone and is incomplete. The data hold fewer than 95,000 clones, with about nine tenths observed a single time. Sequencing was performed on peripheral blood. Receptors were obtained from a man aged 50 or older with active or convalescent COVID-19.

The V and J genes are TRBV5-1 and TRBJ2-2; possibly TRBD1 for D (6 bases). CDR1 is SGHRS, CDR2 YFSETQ, per germline. The CDR3 is made up of 13 amino acids. V was pared by 1 base and J by 8 bases, with 9 bases between. CDR3 in amino acids: CASSLTGLGELFF. The CDR3 region has the DNA TGCGCCAGCAGCTTGACAGGGCTGGGGGAGCTGTTTTTT. Looking up the rest from reference TRBV5-1 and TRBJ2-2 gives the full variable domain: KAGVTQTPRYLIKTRGQQVTLSCSPISGHRSVSWYQQTPGQGLQFLFEYFSETQRNKGNFPGRFSGRQFSNSRSEMNVSTLELGDSALYLCASSLTGLGELFFGEGSRLTVL.

This clone has just one count. The rearrangement links TRBV5-1 to TRBJ2-1, with TRBD2 matching over 8 bases. Trimming took 1 base from V and 4 from J; bases not matched to a gene: 10. CDR1 SGHRS and CDR2 YFSETQ come from the germline V gene. CDR3 size: 17 residues. The CDR3: CASSLIQRGYNYNEQFF. CDR3 nucleotides: TGCGCCAGCAGCTTGATCCAGCGGGGGTATAATTACAATGAGCAGTTCTTC.